This T cell receptor beta chain was recovered during a study of cytomegalovirus exposure and HLA in healthy donors. Study observations and caveats: It was reported in a later analysis that an Asian-associated ancestry cluster showed fewer N-insertions than the roughly 710-donor mean. Associated with cytomegalovirus, according to the listing, were some 180 TCR beta chains. Reportedly, diagnosis of cytomegalovirus status by the classifier showed high specificity and sensitivity. A later analysis found TCR association rates differed by HLA locus, highest for DRB1 and lowest for HLA-C.

The junction had 10 bases not matched to a gene; V was cut back by 3 bases and J by 2 bases. This CDR3 contains 17 residues. CDR1 is SGHDN and CDR2 is FVKESK in the germline V gene. Use of 60 Vbeta and 13 Jbeta primers characterized the PCR. The assay was immunoSEQ multiplex PCR, and TCRdb's table has in-frame clones only and misses some. The table shows some 150,000 clones, with more than 70% occurring only once. This clone was seen a few times. Its antigen is still unknown. The sequenced sample consisted of PBMCs. This chain joins TRBV14 and TRBJ1-3; 7 nucleotides line up with TRBD1. The sequence was obtained from a woman aged 45 to 65 in good health and CMV-seropositive. The CDR3 DNA reads as TGTGCCAGCAGCCAGCGACAGGGTGTACTCGCTGGAAACACCATATATTTT. This sequence encodes CASSQRQGVLAGNTIYF.